The clone carrying this T cell receptor (beta chain) has just a few counts. Clones were sequenced by immunoSEQ multiplex PCR, and TCRdb holds only the in-frame ones, with some missing. The table has about 68,000 clones, approximately 78% seen once. The V and J ends lost 4 bases and 6 bases, in that order; junction bases with no gene match: 4. This CDR3 is 13 amino acids long. Looked up from germline, CDR1 is SGHNT and CDR2 is YYREEE (reference sequence). This sample stems from a study of PD-1 blockade in mismatch repair-deficient tumors. V and J are TRBV5-4 and TRBJ1-1, with 9 bases that match TRBD1. Sample: peripheral blood, taken 2 weeks after starting pembrolizumab. The source of this sequence is an adult with mismatch repair-deficient cancer. The DNA for the CDR3 is TGTGCCAGCAGCAACGGACAGGGGCCTGAAGCTTTCTTT. Its translation is CASSNGQGPEAFF.